These 25 T cell receptor beta chains originate from one sample sequenced in a study of cytotoxic CD8 clonotypes in ibrutinib-treated CLL. Libraries were prepared by immunoSEQ multiplex PCR; TCRdb keeps only in-frame clonotypes and omits some of them. The sample gives approximately 300,000 clones, 80% of which show up once; about 6.7% is in the top ten. Specimen: PBMCs, collected before ibrutinib treatment. These receptors were obtained from a human donor with chronic lymphocytic leukemia.

This sequence joins TRBV15 and TRBJ1-5, with D perhaps TRBD1 (5 bases). Looked up from germline, CDR1 is LNHNV and CDR2 is YYDKDF (reference sequence). Trimming shortened V by 8 bases and J by 2 bases, and 10 bases separated the two germline ends. The CDR3 consists of 13 residues. CDR3 nucleotide sequence: TGTGCCACCTACCCGGGGGGCAATCAGCCCCAGCATTTT. It translates to CATYPGGNQPQHF. Supplemented by reference TRBV15 and TRBJ1-5, the full variable domain reads DAMVIQNPRYQVTQFGKPVTLSCSQTLNHNVMYWYQQKSSQAPKLLFHYYDKDFNNEADTPDNFQSRRPNTSFCFLDIRSPGLGDTAMYLCATYPGGNQPQHFGDGTRLSIL.

The chain couples TRBV2 to TRBJ2-5; weak D call: TRBD1 (6 bases). The CDR3 covers 14 residues. V dropped 10 bases and J dropped 3 bases, with 18 bases sitting between them. CDR1 and CDR2 from the germline V gene are SNHLY and FYNNEI. CDR3 sequence (DNA): TGTGCCATCGGGATAGTTGCAGGGGAAGAGACCCAGTACTTC. Its translation is CAIGIVAGEETQYF.

The sample holds one count of this clone. The chain uses TRBV6-4 and TRBJ2-1; 7 positions match TRBD1. The CDR3 is made up of 16 amino acids. The junction had 12 bases not matched to a gene; V was cut back by 6 bases and J by 4 bases. Germline CDR1 reads MRHNA; CDR2 reads SNTAGT. CDR3 region: CASSNTGTDEYNEQFF. CDR3 sequence (DNA): TGTGCCAGCAGCAATACCGGGACAGATGAATACAATGAGCAGTTCTTC.

The genes are TRBV9 and TRBJ2-2; D possibly corresponds to TRBD2 (6 bases). Germline assignment: CDR1 SGDLS and CDR2 YYNGEE. V was shortened by 4 bases and J by 2 bases, with 21 bases between the two germline ends. This CDR3 comprises 18 residues. This CDR3 is CASSTPKEGRANTGELFF. The CDR3 DNA sequence: TGTGCCAGCAGCACTCCAAAGGAGGGACGGGCAAACACCGGGGAGCTGTTTTTT.

The rearrangement uses TRBV21-1 and TRBJ2-1; the listed D gene, TRBD2, was not tested against the DNA. TRBV21-1 is a documented pseudogene. The CDR3 length is 15 residues. The CDR3 protein is CASSNLAGRFYEQFF. In DNA, the CDR3 is TGTGCCAGCAGCAACCTAGCTGGGAGGTTCTATGAGCAGTTCTTC.

CDR3 loop: CSVGQGKTEAFF. Written as DNA, the CDR3 is TGCAGCGTAGGACAGGGGAAGACTGAAGCTTTCTTT. The chain carries TRBV29-1 and TRBJ1-1; 9 bases fit TRBD1. The CDR3 spans 12 residues. After removal of 6 bases from V and 5 bases from J, the junction contained 4 bases not matched to a gene. The germline CDR1 and CDR2 sequences are SQVTM and ANQGSEA. Full variable domain (missing parts from reference TRBV29-1 and TRBJ1-1): SAVISQKPSRDICQRGTSLTIQCQVDSQVTMMFWYRQQPGQSLTLIATANQGSEATYESGFVIDKFPISRPNLTFSTLTVSNMSPEDSSIYLCSVGQGKTEAFFGQGTRLTVV.

The V gene is TRBV7-3, the J gene TRBJ2-1, with TRBD2 as a possible D gene (6 bases). There are 18 residues in the CDR3. The germline V gene encodes CDR1 SGHTA and CDR2 FQGTGA. V lost 1 base, J lost 4 bases, and 20 bases lay in between. CDR3 protein: CASSLREAGSPYYNEQFF. CDR3 in DNA: TGTGCCAGCAGCTTAAGGGAAGCGGGCAGCCCGTATTACAATGAGCAGTTCTTC.

This clone appeared once. V is TRBV27 and J is TRBJ1-5, with TRBD1 as a possible D gene (5 bases). Trimming took off 2 bases at V and 6 bases at J, with 29 bases between the two ends. CDR3 length: 20 amino acids. Germline CDR1 reads MNHEY; CDR2 reads SMNVEV (reference sequence). CDR3 residues: CASSLKPPTDSKRGAQPQHF. The DNA for the CDR3 is TGTGCCAGCAGTTTAAAACCGCCCACGGACTCCAAGAGGGGAGCTCAGCCCCAGCATTTT.

The count of this clone is one. V and J are TRBV29-1 and TRBJ2-1, with 8 bases identical to TRBD1. Unmatched junction bases numbered 15, after V lost 1 base and J lost 4 bases. CDR3 length: 18 residues. CDR1 and CDR2 from the germline V gene are SQVTM and ANQGSEA. In DNA, the CDR3 is TGCAGCGTTGAAGGTTTTGATACGACAGGGGCCAGGTACAATGAGCAGTTCTTC. Protein sequence: CSVEGFDTTGARYNEQFF.

The gene calls are TRBV15 and TRBJ2-3; 7 nucleotides agree with TRBD1. V was clipped by 4 bases and J by 0 bases; unmatched bases: 7. The CDR3 contains 16 residues. Per germline, CDR1 LNHNV and CDR2 YYDKDF (reference sequence). CDR3 region: CATSKGTDPSTDTQYF. CDR3 coding DNA: TGTGCCACCAGCAAGGGGACAGACCCTAGCACAGATACGCAGTATTTT.

The chain joins TRBV7-8 to TRBJ2-5, with a possible D match to TRBD1 (6 bases). This CDR3 contains 16 residues. The germline CDR1 and CDR2 sequences are SGHVS and FQNEAQ. V lost 5 bases to trimming and J lost 1 base, with 17 bases between them. The CDR3 region is CASSTQGQLPQETQYF. The CDR3 nucleotides read TGTGCCAGCAGCACTCAAGGACAGCTACCCCAAGAGACCCAGTACTTC.

The chain carries TRBV20-1 and TRBJ1-2; D is uncertain. From germline, CDR1 is DFQATT and CDR2 SNEGSKA (reference sequence). V gave up 7 bases and J gave up 6 bases, with 3 bases separating them. The CDR3 has 8 residues. In nucleotides, the CDR3 is TGCAGTGTCGATGGCTACACCTTC. It encodes CSVDGYTF.

The chain recombines TRBV6-6 with TRBJ1-1; D call uncertain. The CDR3 has 12 residues. From germline, CDR1 is MNHNY and CDR2 SVGAGI (reference sequence). V was trimmed by 2 bases and J by 8 bases, leaving 9 bases between them. The CDR3 DNA follows: TGTGCCAGCAGTTACGGCGCCTCGGAAGCTTTCTTT. It is translated as CASSYGASEAFF.

The chain has TRBV18 and TRBJ1-3; 7 nucleotides align to TRBD1. From germline, CDR1 is KGHSH and CDR2 LQKENI. V shed 2 bases, J shed 0 bases, and the junction held 10 bases outside the gene matches. The CDR3 covers 18 residues. The CDR3 sequence: CASSPTPGGPSSGNTIYF. As DNA, the CDR3 is TGTGCCAGCTCACCAACGCCAGGGGGACCCAGCTCTGGAAACACCATATATTTT.

The V call is TRBV7-6, the J call TRBJ2-7; D unresolved. Deletions cut 3 bases from V and 2 bases from J, with 14 bases between. CDR3 length equals 15 residues. Germline-derived CDR1 and CDR2 are SGHVS and FNYEAQ. CDR3: CASSLFADQPYEQYF. In DNA form, the CDR3 reads TGTGCCAGCAGCTTGTTTGCAGACCAGCCCTACGAGCAGTACTTC. Full variable domain (missing parts from reference TRBV7-6 and TRBJ2-7): GAGVSQSPRYKVTKRGQDVALRCDPISGHVSLYWYRQALGQGPEFLTYFNYEAQQDKSGLPNDRFSAERPEGSISTLTIQRTEQRDSAMYRCASSLFADQPYEQYFGPGTRLTVT.

This sequence joins TRBV2 and TRBJ2-3, with D possibly matching TRBD2 (5 bases). In germline, CDR1 is SNHLY, CDR2 FYNNEI. V lost 4 bases to trimming and J lost 6 bases, with 8 bases between them. The CDR3 loop spans 12 amino acids. CDR3 sequence reads: CASSVGVDTQYF. The CDR3 DNA sequence: TGTGCCAGCAGTGTGGGAGTTGATACGCAGTATTTT.

The CDR3 loop reads CASSALGSPEQYF. The CDR3 region has the DNA TGCGCCAGCAGTGCGCTGGGGTCTCCTGAGCAGTACTTC. The gene calls are TRBV10-1 and TRBJ2-7; D is uncertain. The CDR3 totals 13 residues. V shed 4 bases and J shed 7 bases, with 14 bases lying between them. Germline loops: CDR1 WNHNN, CDR2 SYGVQD (reference sequence).

The gene calls are TRBV4-1 and TRBJ2-6; D is ambiguous. V was pared by 3 bases and J by 0 bases, with 12 bases between. Germline CDR1 is MGHRA and CDR2 is YSYEKL. This CDR3 spans 17 amino acids. The CDR3 loop is CASSQSGRSSGANVLTF. CDR3 DNA: TGCGCCAGCAGCCAGTCCGGACGGAGCTCTGGGGCCAACGTCCTGACTTTC.

CDR3: CASSQTYPGLVLAKQFF. The CDR3 DNA sequence: TGTGCCAGCAGCCAAACTTATCCGGGACTAGTCCTAGCCAAGCAGTTCTTC. The chain carries TRBV7-9 and TRBJ2-1; 8 bases align to TRBD2. The germline V gene encodes CDR1 SEHNR and CDR2 FQNEAQ (reference sequence). The CDR3 runs 17 residues. After removal of 5 bases from V and 11 bases from J, the junction contained 20 bases not matched to a gene. Full variable domain (missing parts from reference TRBV7-9 and TRBJ2-1): DTGVSQNPRHKITKRGQNVTFRCDPISEHNRLYWYRQTLGQGPEFLTYFQNEAQLEKSRLLSDRFSAERPKGSFSTLEIQRTEQGDSAMYLCASSQTYPGLVLAKQFFGPGTRLTVL.

The chain links TRBV5-1 to TRBJ2-5; D remains ambiguous. V was clipped by 4 bases and J by 7 bases, with 14 bases between them. The CDR3 sequence is 13 residues long. The germline CDR1 and CDR2 sequences are SGHRS and YFSETQ. Here the CDR3 reads CASSPPEDGTQYF. CDR3 DNA: TGCGCCAGCAGCCCGCCAGAGGACGGGACCCAGTACTTC.

V usage is TRBV28 and J usage is TRBJ1-2; D is unresolved. Germline loops: CDR1 MDHEN, CDR2 SYDVKM. This CDR3 is 10 amino acids long. Trimming pared 6 bases from V and 8 bases from J, leaving 7 bases between. CDR3 sequence reads: CASRSEGYTF. The CDR3 coding sequence is TGTGCCAGCAGATCCGAGGGCTACACCTTC.

This clone was seen a few times. The chain joins TRBV7-3 to TRBJ2-2, with D possibly matching TRBD1 (6 bases). The CDR3 has 15 residues. Germline V lookup: CDR1 SGHTA, CDR2 FQGTGA. Trimming cost V 5 bases and J 3 bases, with 13 bases left between them. The CDR3 bases are TGTGCCAGCAGCCCATACAGGGCCCACACCGGGGAGCTGTTTTTT. It is translated as CASSPYRAHTGELFF.

This sequence joins TRBV28 and TRBJ2-3; maybe TRBD2 (5 bases). The CDR3 consists of 14 residues. The V and J ends lost 3 bases and 2 bases respectively, with 9 bases between them. Germline V CDR1 and CDR2: MDHEN, SYDVKM. CDR3 loop: CASSFAGPTDTQYF. The CDR3 coding sequence is TGTGCCAGCAGTTTTGCGGGCCCCACAGATACGCAGTATTTT.

This sequence joins TRBV6-4 and TRBJ2-1; TRBD1 agrees at 7 bases. J lost 7 bases, V lost 4 bases, and 7 bases had no gene match. This CDR3 contains 14 residues. Germline assignment: CDR1 MRHNA and CDR2 SNTAGT. In nucleotides, the CDR3 is TGTGCCAGCAGTGCCGACAGGGTTATGAATGAGCAGTTCTTC. This encodes CASSADRVMNEQFF.

A single count supports this clone. The chain is built from TRBV7-9 and TRBJ2-1, with 7 bases that match TRBD1. The CDR3 contains 14 residues. CDR1 is SEHNR, CDR2 FQNEAQ, per germline (reference sequence). V dropped 6 bases and J dropped 7; count of bases not matched to a gene: 9. The CDR3 reads CASRKDQGDNEQFF. CDR3 DNA: TGTGCCAGCAGGAAGGACCAGGGGGATAATGAGCAGTTCTTC.